This TCR beta chain emerged from a study of neurological immune-mediated disorders. The study's findings and limits: The absence of any CDR3 amino acid sequence shared by expanded clones across subjects suggests that repertoires were private in all groups. It was the repertoires of 18 of 34 multiple sclerosis patients that phylogenetic grouping placed in one related-CDR3 cluster, which is a possible signature.

It was by 5'RACE with 10-nucleotide random UMIs that the cDNA was made. TCRdb re-called the 5' RACE reads through MiXCR, storing one row per CDR3 protein. Of fewer than 75,000 distinct CDR3 sequences in the sample, under 3.5% were seen once. With V trimmed by 3 bases and J by 5 bases, 9 bases remained unmatched. Germline values: CDR1 SGHRS, CDR2 YFSETQ. The CDR3 has 15 amino acids. This clonotype was seen at least ten times. Its matching antigen is unknown. The origin of this receptor is a man in his forties with multiple sclerosis. The rearrangement joins TRBV5-1 to TRBJ1-2; 8 bases align to TRBD1. Sequencing was performed on PBMCs. The chain's CDR3 is CASSSTSGGGYGYTF. CDR3 nucleotides: TGCGCCAGCAGCTCGACCTCAGGGGGCGGTTATGGCTACACCTTC.